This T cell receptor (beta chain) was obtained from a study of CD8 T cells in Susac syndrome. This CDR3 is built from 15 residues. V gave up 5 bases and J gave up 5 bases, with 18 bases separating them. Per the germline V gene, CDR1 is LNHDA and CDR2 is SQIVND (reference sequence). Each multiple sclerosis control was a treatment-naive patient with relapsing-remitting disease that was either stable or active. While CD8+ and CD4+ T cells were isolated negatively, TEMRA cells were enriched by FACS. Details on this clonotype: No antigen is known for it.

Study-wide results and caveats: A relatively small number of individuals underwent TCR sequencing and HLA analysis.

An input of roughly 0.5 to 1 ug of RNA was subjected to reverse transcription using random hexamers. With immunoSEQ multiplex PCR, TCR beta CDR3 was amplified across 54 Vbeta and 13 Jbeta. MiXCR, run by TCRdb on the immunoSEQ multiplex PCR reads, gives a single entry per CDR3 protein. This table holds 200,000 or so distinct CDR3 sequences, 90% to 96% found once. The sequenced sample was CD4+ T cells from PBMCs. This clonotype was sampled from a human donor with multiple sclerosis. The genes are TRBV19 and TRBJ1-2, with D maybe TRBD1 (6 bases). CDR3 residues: CASSGGRDTLYGYTF. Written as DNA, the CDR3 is TGTGCCAGTAGTGGGGGCCGGGACACGCTTTATGGCTACACCTTC.